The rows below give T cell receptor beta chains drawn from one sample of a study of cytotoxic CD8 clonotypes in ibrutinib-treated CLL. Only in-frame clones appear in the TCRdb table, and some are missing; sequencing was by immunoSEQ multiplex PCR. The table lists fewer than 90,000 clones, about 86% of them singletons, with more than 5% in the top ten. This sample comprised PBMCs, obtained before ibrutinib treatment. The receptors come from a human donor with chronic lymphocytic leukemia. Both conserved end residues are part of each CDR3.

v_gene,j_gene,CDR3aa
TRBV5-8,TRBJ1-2,CASSPGQGEYGYTF
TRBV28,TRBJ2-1,CASRGQYNEQFF
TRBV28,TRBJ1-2,CASSFGGQGGYTF
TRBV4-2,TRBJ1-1,CASSQGRVQNTEAFF
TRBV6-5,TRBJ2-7,CASSYITSGASYEQYF
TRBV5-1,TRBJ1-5,CASSSGTGGNQPQHF
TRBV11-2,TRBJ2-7,CASSSQPPRPPVYEQYF
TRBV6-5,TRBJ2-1,CASSPWREGLNEQFF
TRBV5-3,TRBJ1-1,CARSPCGQIFNTEAFF
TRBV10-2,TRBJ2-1,CASLVENEQFF
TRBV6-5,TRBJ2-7,CACGRKSSYEQYF
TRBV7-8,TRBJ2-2,CASSFLPRTDANTGELFF
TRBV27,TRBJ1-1,CASTASGGTEAFF
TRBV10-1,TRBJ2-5,CASSVSGQETQYF
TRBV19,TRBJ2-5,CAVGAVRGNQETQYF
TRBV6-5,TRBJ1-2,CASSYRRANYGYTF
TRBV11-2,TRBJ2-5,CASSGSGRAEETQYF
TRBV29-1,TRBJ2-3,CSVASGGYTDTQYF
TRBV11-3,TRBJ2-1,CASSGGTSGSSYNEQFF
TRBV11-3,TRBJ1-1,CASSIRDRGTTEAFF
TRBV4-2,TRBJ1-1,CASRILWDSIAGPTEAFF
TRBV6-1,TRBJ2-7,CASSEKGGEQYF
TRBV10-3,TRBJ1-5,CAISAEQGGGDQPQHF
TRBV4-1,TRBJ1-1,CASSPWMIGVGFSEAFF